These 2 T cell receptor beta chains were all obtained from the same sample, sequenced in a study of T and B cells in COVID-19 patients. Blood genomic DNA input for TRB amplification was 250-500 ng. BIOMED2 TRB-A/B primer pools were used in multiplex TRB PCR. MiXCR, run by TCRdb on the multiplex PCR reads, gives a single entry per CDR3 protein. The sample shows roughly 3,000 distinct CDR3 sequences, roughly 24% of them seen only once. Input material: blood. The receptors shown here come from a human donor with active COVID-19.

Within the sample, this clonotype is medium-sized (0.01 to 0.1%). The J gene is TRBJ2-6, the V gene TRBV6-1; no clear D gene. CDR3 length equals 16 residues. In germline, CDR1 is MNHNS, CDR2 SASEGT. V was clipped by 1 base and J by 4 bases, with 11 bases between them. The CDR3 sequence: CASSEVDRIGANVLTF. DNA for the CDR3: TGTGCCAGCAGTGAAGTTGATAGGATCGGGGCCAACGTCCTGACTTTC.

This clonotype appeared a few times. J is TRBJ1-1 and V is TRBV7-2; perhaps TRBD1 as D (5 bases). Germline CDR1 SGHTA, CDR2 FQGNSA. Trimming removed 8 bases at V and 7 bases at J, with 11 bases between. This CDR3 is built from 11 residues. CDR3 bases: TGTGCCAGCGGGAATACAGGTGAAGCTTTCTTT. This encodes CASGNTGEAFF.